The rows below give T cell receptor beta chains drawn from one sample of a study of blood T cell repertoires in COVID-19. Method: immunoSEQ multiplex PCR; TCRdb's copy keeps in-frame clones and lacks some. This table holds about 200,000 clones, roughly 85% found once. Sequencing input: peripheral blood. The receptors were gathered from a man between 60 and 70 years old with active or convalescent COVID-19. The CDR3 runs from the conserved cysteine through the conserved F or W. Each record gives: J gene, V gene, clone size, CDR3 length, D gene, CDR3 DNA, CDR3 protein. D genes are given only for firm matches. Part of the rows lack a size; the others show once, few, many or a class for expanded clones.

J gene: TRBJ1-2; V gene: TRBV6-5; clone size: .; CDR3 length: 15; D gene: .; CDR3 DNA: TGTGCCAGCAGTTACGGCCAGGGTCCCTCCATTGGCTACACCTTC; CDR3 protein: CASSYGQGPSIGYTF
J gene: TRBJ2-7; V gene: TRBV5-1; clone size: .; CDR3 length: 14; D gene: .; CDR3 DNA: TGCGCCAGCAGCTCACTCGGGGTCGGGGGAGAGCAGTACTTC; CDR3 protein: CASSSLGVGGEQYF
J gene: TRBJ2-1; V gene: TRBV6-5; clone size: .; CDR3 length: 14; D gene: TRBD1; CDR3 DNA: TGTGCCAGCAGTTCGCAGACAGGGTACAATGAGCAGTTCTTC; CDR3 protein: CASSSQTGYNEQFF
J gene: TRBJ1-3; V gene: TRBV6-1; clone size: .; CDR3 length: 16; D gene: .; CDR3 DNA: TGTGCCAGCAGTGAATTGAGGGTAGGCTCTGGAAACACCATATATTTT; CDR3 protein: CASSELRVGSGNTIYF
J gene: TRBJ1-1; V gene: TRBV20-1; clone size: .; CDR3 length: 11; D gene: .; CDR3 DNA: TGCAGTGCTAGATTATCCGCTGAAGCTTTCTTT; CDR3 protein: CSARLSAEAFF
J gene: TRBJ2-3; V gene: TRBV7-3; clone size: .; CDR3 length: 14; D gene: .; CDR3 DNA: TGTGCCAGCAGCCTTAGCGCGGGCACAGATACGCAGTATTTT; CDR3 protein: CASSLSAGTDTQYF
J gene: TRBJ2-5; V gene: TRBV5-6; clone size: once; CDR3 length: 15; D gene: TRBD2; CDR3 DNA: TGTGCCAGCAGCATGACTAGCGGGGGGCAAGAGACCCAGTACTTC; CDR3 protein: CASSMTSGGQETQYF
J gene: TRBJ1-4; V gene: TRBV10-3; clone size: .; CDR3 length: 15; D gene: .; CDR3 DNA: TGTGCCATCAGTGAGTCCGCGACGGGGAATGAAAAACTGTTTTTT; CDR3 protein: CAISESATGNEKLFF
J gene: TRBJ1-2; V gene: TRBV12-3/TRBV12-4; clone size: .; CDR3 length: 13; D gene: .; CDR3 DNA: TGTGCCAGCAGTCGCGGGGGACCCTATGGCTACACCTTC; CDR3 protein: CASSRGGPYGYTF
J gene: TRBJ2-2; V gene: TRBV5-1; clone size: .; CDR3 length: 14; D gene: .; CDR3 DNA: TGCGCCAGCCGTTCCGAGGCGAACACCGGGGAGCTGTTTTTT; CDR3 protein: CASRSEANTGELFF
J gene: TRBJ1-1; V gene: TRBV7-2; clone size: .; CDR3 length: 18; D gene: TRBD1; CDR3 DNA: TGTGCCAGCAGCTTTCTCCAACCAACGGGACAGCAGAACACTGAAGCTTTCTTT; CDR3 protein: CASSFLQPTGQQNTEAFF
J gene: TRBJ2-1; V gene: TRBV4-1; clone size: once; CDR3 length: 20; D gene: TRBD2; CDR3 DNA: TGCGCCAGCAGCCAAGATCTGGTTAGCGGGGGACGGGTGGCCGGTCATGAGCAGTTCTTC; CDR3 protein: CASSQDLVSGGRVAGHEQFF
J gene: TRBJ1-4; V gene: TRBV5-1; clone size: .; CDR3 length: 15; D gene: TRBD1; CDR3 DNA: TGCGCCAGCAGCCCCGGACAGGGTGGTAATGAAAAACTGTTTTTT; CDR3 protein: CASSPGQGGNEKLFF
J gene: TRBJ2-3; V gene: TRBV5-6; clone size: few; CDR3 length: 15; D gene: .; CDR3 DNA: TGTGCCAGCAGCTTGGTGAGCGGTACGGTAGATACGCAGTATTTT; CDR3 protein: CASSLVSGTVDTQYF
J gene: TRBJ2-7; V gene: TRBV2; clone size: .; CDR3 length: 16; D gene: TRBD2; CDR3 DNA: TGTGCCAGCAGAACGGGGTCGGCTAGCGGGGGTCACGAGCAGTACTTC; CDR3 protein: CASRTGSASGGHEQYF
J gene: TRBJ1-3; V gene: TRBV5-1; clone size: .; CDR3 length: 14; D gene: .; CDR3 DNA: TGCGCCAGCAGCTTGGCAGGGTACGGAAACACCATATATTTT; CDR3 protein: CASSLAGYGNTIYF
J gene: TRBJ1-2; V gene: TRBV10-3; clone size: .; CDR3 length: 13; D gene: TRBD1; CDR3 DNA: TGTGCCATCAGCTTGGACAGGGAAAGCGGCTACACCTTC; CDR3 protein: CAISLDRESGYTF
J gene: TRBJ1-4; V gene: TRBV5-4; clone size: .; CDR3 length: 13; D gene: .; CDR3 DNA: TGTGCCAGCAGCCTCCAAGGGGAAGAAAAACTGTTTTTT; CDR3 protein: CASSLQGEEKLFF
J gene: TRBJ1-2; V gene: TRBV4-2; clone size: .; CDR3 length: 15; D gene: TRBD1; CDR3 DNA: TGTGCCAGCAGCCAAGAGACAGGGGCCACGGGGGGCTACACCTTC; CDR3 protein: CASSQETGATGGYTF
J gene: TRBJ2-7; V gene: TRBV2; clone size: .; CDR3 length: 14; D gene: TRBD1; CDR3 DNA: TGTGCCAGCGGGTATACAGGGGGCTTAGGCGAGCAGTACTTC; CDR3 protein: CASGYTGGLGEQYF
J gene: TRBJ1-1; V gene: TRBV1; clone size: .; CDR3 length: 15; D gene: .; CDR3 DNA: TGCACCAGCAGCCAAGATATCAGTTTTTACACTGAAGCTTTCTTT; CDR3 protein: CTSSQDISFYTEAFF
J gene: TRBJ1-1; V gene: TRBV18; clone size: .; CDR3 length: 13; D gene: TRBD1; CDR3 DNA: TGTGCCAGCTCAGAAACAGGGGACACTGAAGCTTTCTTT; CDR3 protein: CASSETGDTEAFF
J gene: TRBJ1-4; V gene: TRBV15; clone size: once; CDR3 length: 15; D gene: TRBD1; CDR3 DNA: TGTGCCACCAGCAACCCCGGGACAGGGAGAGAAAAACTGTTTTTT; CDR3 protein: CATSNPGTGREKLFF
J gene: TRBJ1-4; V gene: TRBV21-1; clone size: once; CDR3 length: 20; D gene: .; CDR3 DNA: TGTGCCAGCAGCAAAGTGGGCCGCTCCGGAGGCCCCCCTTATAATGAAAAACTGTTTTTT; CDR3 protein: CASSKVGRSGGPPYNEKLFF
J gene: TRBJ1-2; V gene: TRBV5-1; clone size: .; CDR3 length: 16; D gene: TRBD1; CDR3 DNA: TGCGCCAGCAGCTTCGGGACAGCAAGCTTGAAAGATGGCTACACCTTC; CDR3 protein: CASSFGTASLKDGYTF
J gene: TRBJ2-1; V gene: TRBV9; clone size: .; CDR3 length: 15; D gene: TRBD2; CDR3 DNA: TGTGCCAGCAGCGTCACTAGCGGGGGTTTCAATGAGCAGTTCTTC; CDR3 protein: CASSVTSGGFNEQFF
J gene: TRBJ1-1; V gene: TRBV2; clone size: .; CDR3 length: 15; D gene: TRBD1; CDR3 DNA: TGTGCCAGCAGTGGGTACAGGGGGCTAGGGACTGAAGCTTTCTTT; CDR3 protein: CASSGYRGLGTEAFF
J gene: TRBJ2-7; V gene: TRBV10-1; clone size: .; CDR3 length: 16; D gene: TRBD2; CDR3 DNA: TGCGCCAGCAGTGAAATCGGAGGCGGGGGGAATGGTGAGCAGTACTTC; CDR3 protein: CASSEIGGGGNGEQYF
J gene: TRBJ1-2; V gene: TRBV4-1; clone size: .; CDR3 length: 17; D gene: TRBD1; CDR3 DNA: TGCGCCAGCAGCCGCGACTCCACCGGACAGGGCTCGTCTGGCTACACCTTC; CDR3 protein: CASSRDSTGQGSSGYTF
J gene: TRBJ1-2; V gene: TRBV2; clone size: .; CDR3 length: 14; D gene: .; CDR3 DNA: TGTGCCAGCAGGGGTGGGCAGCTTAACTATGGCTACACCTTC; CDR3 protein: CASRGGQLNYGYTF
J gene: TRBJ1-4; V gene: TRBV5-6; clone size: .; CDR3 length: 15; D gene: .; CDR3 DNA: TGTGCCAGCAGCTCCACCGGGACTTTACATGAAAAACTGTTTTTT; CDR3 protein: CASSSTGTLHEKLFF
J gene: TRBJ2-1; V gene: TRBV4-1; clone size: once; CDR3 length: 16; D gene: TRBD2; CDR3 DNA: TGCGCCAGCAGCCAAGAAAAGCGGGGGGGCTTAGCTGAGCAGTTCTTC; CDR3 protein: CASSQEKRGGLAEQFF
J gene: TRBJ2-7; V gene: TRBV5-4; clone size: .; CDR3 length: 15; D gene: TRBD2; CDR3 DNA: TGTGCCAGCAGCCCCACTAGCGGGGGGACTTACGAGCAGTACTTC; CDR3 protein: CASSPTSGGTYEQYF
J gene: TRBJ2-1; V gene: TRBV5-1; clone size: .; CDR3 length: 16; D gene: TRBD1; CDR3 DNA: TGCGCCAGCAGCTTGGTGGGGGACAGGGGTTCCAATGAGCAGTTCTTC; CDR3 protein: CASSLVGDRGSNEQFF
J gene: TRBJ2-5; V gene: TRBV19; clone size: .; CDR3 length: 16; D gene: .; CDR3 DNA: TGTGCCAGTAGTATAAGCCCACTAGCCGCCAGGGAGACCCAGTACTTC; CDR3 protein: CASSISPLAARETQYF
J gene: TRBJ1-3; V gene: TRBV7-9; clone size: few; CDR3 length: 15; D gene: TRBD1; CDR3 DNA: TGTGCCAGCAGCCTACGGGGACAGGGGGGAAACACCATATATTTT; CDR3 protein: CASSLRGQGGNTIYF
J gene: TRBJ2-7; V gene: TRBV12-5; clone size: few; CDR3 length: 12; D gene: .; CDR3 DNA: TGTGCTAGTGGTTTACAGGGAAACGAGCAGTACTTC; CDR3 protein: CASGLQGNEQYF
J gene: TRBJ1-2; V gene: TRBV4-1; clone size: .; CDR3 length: 13; D gene: TRBD1; CDR3 DNA: TGCGCCAGCAGCACTCGACAGGGCTGGGGCTACACCTTC; CDR3 protein: CASSTRQGWGYTF
J gene: TRBJ2-5; V gene: TRBV13; clone size: .; CDR3 length: 13; D gene: .; CDR3 DNA: TGTGCCAGCAGCTTAGTACAGCAAGAGACCCAGTACTTC; CDR3 protein: CASSLVQQETQYF
J gene: TRBJ2-7; V gene: TRBV7-9; clone size: .; CDR3 length: 14; D gene: TRBD1; CDR3 DNA: TGTGCCAGCAGTCTAGGGACAGGCTCCTACGAGCAGTACTTC; CDR3 protein: CASSLGTGSYEQYF
J gene: TRBJ2-6; V gene: TRBV6-1; clone size: .; CDR3 length: 16; D gene: TRBD2; CDR3 DNA: TGTGCCAGCAGTGAAGCCGGAGCGGGAGGGGCCAACGTCCTGACTTTC; CDR3 protein: CASSEAGAGGANVLTF
J gene: TRBJ2-3; V gene: TRBV5-6; clone size: .; CDR3 length: 15; D gene: TRBD2; CDR3 DNA: TGTGCCAGCAGCTTACCGGGGGGGCACACAGATACGCAGTATTTT; CDR3 protein: CASSLPGGHTDTQYF
J gene: TRBJ1-2; V gene: TRBV27; clone size: .; CDR3 length: 14; D gene: .; CDR3 DNA: TGTGCCAGCAGTTTAAACCAGGGCGCCTATGGCTACACCTTC; CDR3 protein: CASSLNQGAYGYTF
J gene: TRBJ2-1; V gene: TRBV6-1; clone size: .; CDR3 length: 15; D gene: .; CDR3 DNA: TGTGCCAGCAGTGAAGAAGATAGCGGCTACAATGAGCAGTTCTTC; CDR3 protein: CASSEEDSGYNEQFF
J gene: TRBJ1-5; V gene: TRBV21-1; clone size: .; CDR3 length: 20; D gene: .; CDR3 DNA: TGTGCCACTAAAAAAAGGGGACGGGGGACGCACCGGATCATCAATCAGCCCCAGCATTTT; CDR3 protein: CATKKRGRGTHRIINQPQHF